This T cell receptor beta chain was documented in a study of cytomegalovirus exposure and HLA in healthy donors (dated by TCRdb to about 2017). General notes on the study: An earlier analysis of roughly 570 of the donors reported approximately 280 Gb of sequence data and 90 million to 120 million unique TCR beta sequences obtained from roughly 180 million T cells. In a later analysis, previously published TCR beta repertoires from 550 to 750 donors were re-analyzed and high-resolution HLA genotyping was added so that TCR occurrence patterns could be studied. Typing coverage differed by locus: A, B, C, DRB1 and DQB1 were typed in roughly 620-630 donors, DQA1 in about 550, DPA1 in approximately 600, and DPB1 in 400 to 480. Donor age, sex, ethnicity and CMV serostatus were compiled together with the repertoire data. Class I and class II HLA loci were covered by the typing at four-digit resolution. All discovery cohort repertoires had been generated on a single sequencing platform. Among several hundred genotyped donors of the cohort, an average of approximately 200,000 unique TCR beta nucleotide sequences was sequenced per donor, of which 15% to 20% were non-productive. High-throughput TCR immunosequencing, statistical association of individual TCRs with disease status, and machine learning were combined to predict cytomegalovirus infection status. In an earlier analysis of more than 550 of the donors, high-throughput TCR beta sequencing was used to judge whether each TCR beta V gene segment behaved as functional or pseudogenic. Of the roughly 400 genotyped donors, about 84% fell in the genetic ancestry cluster associated with self-reported Caucasian donors. The study was designed to test whether signatures of past pathogen exposure could be identified by cataloging public T cell receptors. Because of strong linkage in the cohort, four or five DR-DQ haplotypes were treated as single units for association and clustering. In addition to the first cohort of 500 to 850 subjects, a separate validation cohort of 120 different subjects was used. The later analysis used no new phenotypic data to find candidate immune exposures, relying instead on TCR beta sequences and their occurrence across donors. About 330 gigabases of sequencing data and 75 million to 85 million unique TCR sequences made up an early release that covered around 640 HLA-typed donors. A later genetic analysis used genome-wide SNP genotypes for about 65% of the 666 donors, treating that subset as a discovery cohort. The study profiled the T cell repertoires of about 720 subjects by immunosequencing and related them to cytomegalovirus serostatus. What the research found in general, with its limitations: About 17 rarely observed V segments, including chromosome 9 orphons, were excluded from the earlier analysis of several hundred of the donors because counts were too low. In this cohort, only TCR beta chains were sequenced, and detectable features were limited by the absence of alpha or paired-chain data. Some IMGT-functional V segments, including TRBV6-2 and TRBV6-3, could not be told apart with the 87-base-pair reads, so those segments were excluded. A further reported finding was that TCR beta sequences accurately predicted the HLA-A and HLA-B alleles for most subjects in the first cohort. In a later analysis, most CMV-associated TCR beta chains were found to appear HLA-restricted, with HLA associations seemingly driven largely by CMV exposure. Three of the identified cytomegalovirus-associated TCR beta chains were confirmed in vitro to be specific for cytomegalovirus antigens. Linkage disequilibrium might explain the correlated functional status among segregating V segments, but an unknown experimental factor could not be excluded. According to a later analysis, parvovirus B19, influenza, CMV and Epstein-Barr virus appeared linked to several top co-occurrence clusters. In a later analysis, HLA-associated TCR beta chains showed more clonal expansion and lower generation probabilities than non-associated chains that were equally common. In an earlier analysis of around 500 of the donors, most TCR beta V segments appeared in productive rearrangements about 90% or about 30% of the time, broadly matching IMGT annotations. In a later analysis, TCR association rates were found to vary across HLA loci, with the most associated TCRs seen for DRB1 alleles and the fewest for HLA-C alleles. Most TCR sequences were seen in very few donors, while some public TCRs were found in many individuals. For the cohort, immune exposure information was limited to CMV serostatus. It was suggested by the authors that the approach could potentially be generalized to other disease states and immunological phenotypes. Because HLA typing was unavailable for some donors at each locus, only the typed subset was used in association tests. A later analysis associated 16,951 TCR beta sequences with specific HLA alleles at a false discovery rate of 0.05. In a later genetic analysis, fewer N-insertions in productive TCRs were reported among donors in an Asian-associated ancestry cluster than the 666-donor mean. A cluster of highly shared sequence variants was judged likely to be a technical artifact of the sequencing pipeline. In a later genetic analysis, a missense DCLRE1C variant was associated with V-gene and J-gene trimming of TCR beta chains, and the association was replicated in an independent cohort. Sequencing depth was assumed to be roughly uniform across donors in the presence/absence analyses, though that assumption may not hold. Cytomegalovirus status was reported to be diagnosed by the classifier with high specificity and sensitivity in both the original and validation cohorts. The study listed approximately 150 TCR beta chains as associated with cytomegalovirus. Strong co-occurrence of HLA alleles, especially DR and DQ, made assigning TCR associations to individual alleles difficult.

To note about this clone: Its antigen remains undetermined. No much larger clone exists at a distance of one base, and base qualities are not known.

The protocol used for the library was the immunoSEQ multiplex PCR assay. The multiplex PCR relied on a mix of 60 forward primers for TCR Vbeta segments and 13 reverse primers for TCR Jbeta segments. Amplification of the CDR3 region of rearranged TCR beta genes was performed with a multiplex PCR assay on genomic DNA. Amplified TCR beta libraries were sequenced as 87-base-pair reads on the Illumina HiSeq System. The authors' analysis ran thus. In a later analysis, around 80 million unique TCR beta chains were counted across the roughly 670 repertoires, and roughly 11 million of these chains were shared by at least two donors. Raw reads were error-corrected and collapsed into unique sequences with a nearest-neighbor algorithm that merged closely related sequences to remove PCR and sequencing errors. CDR3 sequences were aligned to IMGT reference sequences to assign V, D and J gene segments. For a sequence to be retained, at least a six-nucleotide match to both a V gene segment and a J gene segment was required. A rearrangement was called productive if the CDR3 had no stop codons and remained in frame with V and J, and every other rearrangement was called non-productive. Following IMGT convention, CDR3 was defined as the stretch from the second conserved V-encoded cysteine to the conserved J-encoded phenylalanine. Sequences without an unambiguous match to a single V gene segment were excluded from the earlier analysis of over 500 of the donors. In an earlier analysis of several hundred of the donors, V segments were called functional above 56.7% productive rearrangements and were called segregating when the between-donor standard deviation exceeded 5%. A statistical classification framework was built for diagnosing cytomegalovirus status from the catalog of TCR beta chain sequences. A later analysis assigned V and J genes by comparing TCR nucleotide sequences with IMGT/GENE-DB human TR gene sequences. In a later analysis, CDR3 sequences and most-parsimonious VDJ recombination scenarios were assigned using the TCRdist pipeline. In a later analysis, each TCR beta chain was defined by its CDR3 amino acid sequence together with its V-gene family, and reads without a unique V-gene family were excluded. To address suspected cross-contamination and a sequencing artifact, a later analysis removed several hundred highly shared, low-generation-probability nucleotide sequences. A later analysis calculated a clonal expansion index for each public chain from normalized within-repertoire ranks of inferred template counts. Generation probabilities in a later analysis came from a VDJ recombination model fitted to out-of-frame rearrangements, and those results were checked against IGoR. In a later analysis, TCR-TCR, TCR-HLA and TCR-CMV co-occurrence was scored with hypergeometric tests, and a repertoire-size bias correction was applied to TCR pairs. In a later analysis, false discovery rates were estimated by permuting HLA or CMV assignments 20 times. A later analysis grouped co-occurring TCRs with DBSCAN, adding TCRdist sequence similarity when clustering within HLA-allele-positive subsets. Repertoires with fewer than 30,000 or more than 120,000 public chains were left out of co-occurrence clustering, as were five repertoires with anomalous nucleotide sharing. In its TCRdb copy, this immuneACCESS table keeps in-frame sequences only and misses some clones. Where compared with another copy, unresolved V genes explain less than half of these, and the others have no known cause. Clone size and V and J calls were adopted from that table, with D and trimming inferred from the DNA. The sample table lists around 130,000 clones, just over 70% of them with a count of one. Of the sample, approximately 2.6% is held by the ten largest clones.

The CDR3 covers 14 residues, taking in both the cysteine and the phenylalanine. Solely the CDR3 DNA is kept, with 42 bases framed from the first base. V is pared back by 5 bases and J by 5 bases, with 14 bases lying between the germline termini. In the germline V gene, CDR1 corresponds to SGHTA and CDR2 to FQGTGA. The cohort was made up of approximately 670 healthy bone marrow donors. At the time of sampling, all cohort members were nominally healthy, though unrecorded immune exposures were likely present. The donor was CMV seropositive and was included in the group of about 290 seropositive cohort members. Each donor provided a peripheral blood sample, and peripheral blood mononuclear cells were used for TCR beta sequencing. Genomic DNA was extracted from the blood cell samples with the Qiagen DNeasy Blood Extraction Kit.

The sample taken for sequencing was PBMCs. The receptor's source is a woman aged 55-75 years in good health and CMV-seropositive. In this chain, TRBV7-3 is recombined with TRBJ2-3, and possibly TRBD1, on 6 matching bases. The CDR3: CASSQIPGVDTQYF. The DNA reads as follows: TGTGCCAGCAGCCAAATCCCAGGGGTAGATACGCAGTATTTT.